The rows below give T cell receptor beta chains drawn from one sample of a study of response to subunit inactivated influenza vaccine. TCRdb reprocessed the RT-PCR reads via MiXCR and lists one record per CDR3 protein. The sample holds fewer than 550,000 distinct CDR3 sequences, about 25% seen once. This material consisted of CD4+ T cells sorted from PBMCs, taken roughly 5 days after vaccination. These receptors were collected from a man in his forties or fifties who received an inactivated influenza vaccine. CDR3s include the opening cysteine and the closing phenylalanine or tryptophan. D genes are given only for firm matches. Size tells how often a clone was seen (once, few, many) or the class of an expanded clone, and some rows leave it out.

j_call | d_call | clone_size | v_call | cdr3_aa | cdr3_nt
TRBJ2-5 | TRBD2 | - | TRBV20-1 | CSARDWGGQETQYF | TGCAGTGCTAGAGATTGGGGGGGCCAAGAGACCCAGTACTTC
TRBJ2-5 | - | - | TRBV29-1 | CSVEGGADIGEETQYF | TGCAGCGTTGAAGGGGGGGCAGACATCGGAGAAGAGACCCAGTACTTC
TRBJ2-3 | - | few | TRBV5-1 | CASTPTSTDTQYF | TGCGCCAGCACCCCGACTAGCACAGATACGCAGTATTTT
TRBJ1-1 | - | few | TRBV18 | CASSPQVDTEAFF | TGTGCCAGCTCGCCGCAGGTGGACACTGAAGCTTTCTTT
TRBJ2-1 | - | - | TRBV7-2 | CASSLDSRSSEQFF | TGTGCCAGCAGCTTAGATTCCAGGAGTTCGGAGCAGTTCTTC
TRBJ2-7 | - | - | TRBV5-1 | CASSGGPSYEQYF | TGCGCCAGCAGTGGCGGACCCTCCTACGAGCAGTACTTC
TRBJ1-1 | - | few | TRBV6-5 | CASRGITEAFF | TGTGCCAGCAGGGGGATCACTGAAGCTTTCTTT
TRBJ1-2 | - | - | TRBV12-3/TRBV12-4 | CASSLEGRAAGYTF | TGTGCCAGCAGTTTAGAAGGCAGGGCGGCGGGCTACACCTTC
TRBJ2-1 | - | - | TRBV12-3/TRBV12-4 | CATRGPNNEQFF | TGTGCCACCCGGGGGCCGAACAATGAGCAGTTCTTC
TRBJ2-5 | TRBD2 | few | TRBV12-3/TRBV12-4 | CASKPRGGAKTQYF | TGTGCCAGCAAACCCCGGGGGGGGGCGAAGACCCAGTACTTC
TRBJ2-7 | - | few | TRBV6-5 | CASSDAVYEQYF | TGTGCCAGCAGCGACGCCGTCTACGAGCAGTACTTC
TRBJ1-4 | - | - | TRBV4-2 | CASSQDREKLFF | TGTGCCAGCAGCCAAGACAGAGAAAAACTGTTTTTT
TRBJ2-7 | - | - | TRBV27 | CASSLLLGHEQYF | TGTGCCAGCAGTTTACTTCTTGGCCACGAGCAGTACTTC
TRBJ1-1 | - | - | TRBV10-3 | CAISDVVKDRNTEAFF | TGTGCCATCAGTGACGTCGTCAAGGATCGAAACACTGAAGCTTTCTTT
TRBJ1-1 | TRBD1 | - | TRBV5-1 | CASNQGGNTEAFF | TGCGCCAGCAATCAAGGGGGCAACACTGAAGCTTTCTTT
TRBJ2-2 | TRBD1 | - | TRBV24-1 | CATSQGTGVTGELFF | TGTGCCACCAGCCAGGGGACAGGGGTCACCGGGGAGCTGTTTTTT
TRBJ2-3 | - | - | TRBV5-1 | CASSLVDGANTDTQYF | TGCGCCAGCAGCTTGGTTGACGGGGCGAACACAGATACGCAGTATTTT
TRBJ2-7 | - | few | TRBV6-6 | CASSSMGPGEQYF | TGTGCCAGCAGTTCCATGGGTCCGGGCGAGCAGTACTTC
TRBJ2-2 | - | - | TRBV7-2 | CASSLGEGTGELFF | TGTGCCAGCAGCTTGGGTGAGGGTACCGGGGAGCTGTTTTTT
TRBJ2-7 | - | - | TRBV6-2/TRBV6-3 | CASRYSVGEQYF | TGTGCCAGCAGATACTCAGTTGGTGAGCAGTACTTC
TRBJ2-3 | - | many | TRBV7-2 | CASSAPLALVTDTQYF | TGTGCCAGCAGCGCCCCTCTAGCGTTAGTCACAGATACGCAGTATTTT
TRBJ2-1 | TRBD1 | - | TRBV11-2 | CASSLQPGGTGASEQFF | TGTGCCAGCAGCTTACAACCTGGGGGGACAGGGGCTAGTGAGCAGTTCTTC
TRBJ2-3 | TRBD2 | few | TRBV5-1 | CASSQTSGRALDTQYF | TGCGCCAGCAGCCAGACTAGCGGGAGGGCCTTAGATACGCAGTATTTT
TRBJ1-2 | TRBD1 | - | TRBV9 | CASSVDGTGVYGYTF | TGTGCCAGCAGCGTAGACGGGACAGGGGTCTATGGCTACACCTTC
TRBJ2-5 | - | - | TRBV14 | CASSQDQRAGKETQYF | TGTGCCAGCAGCCAAGATCAACGGGCTGGTAAAGAGACCCAGTACTTC
TRBJ2-7 | TRBD2 | - | TRBV27 | CASSLKAGGTSGGYEQYF | TGTGCCAGCAGTTTAAAGGCAGGCGGGACTAGCGGGGGCTACGAGCAGTACTTC
TRBJ2-7 | TRBD2 | many | TRBV9 | CASSPSSGPIEQYF | TGTGCCAGCAGCCCTTCTAGCGGCCCCATCGAGCAGTACTTC
TRBJ1-4 | - | - | TRBV28 | CASSGGGFWNEKLFF | TGTGCCAGCAGTGGGGGAGGTTTTTGGAATGAAAAACTGTTTTTT
TRBJ2-1 | - | few | TRBV20-1 | CSAHTAGSPDDEQFF | TGCAGTGCTCATACGGCGGGCTCTCCAGATGATGAGCAGTTCTTC